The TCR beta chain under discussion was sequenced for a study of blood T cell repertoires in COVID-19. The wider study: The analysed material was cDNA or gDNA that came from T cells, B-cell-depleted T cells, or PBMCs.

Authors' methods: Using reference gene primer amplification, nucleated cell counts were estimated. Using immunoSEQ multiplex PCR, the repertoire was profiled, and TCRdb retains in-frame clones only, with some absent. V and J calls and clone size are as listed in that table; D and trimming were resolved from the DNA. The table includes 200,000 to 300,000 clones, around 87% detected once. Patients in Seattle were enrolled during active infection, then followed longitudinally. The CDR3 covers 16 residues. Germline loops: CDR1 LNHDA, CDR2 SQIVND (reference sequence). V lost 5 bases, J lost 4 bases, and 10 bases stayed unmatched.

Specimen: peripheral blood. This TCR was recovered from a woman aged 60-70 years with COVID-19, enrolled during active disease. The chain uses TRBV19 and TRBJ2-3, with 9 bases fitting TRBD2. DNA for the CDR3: TGTGCCAGTAGTTCCCCCCAGCGGGAGGAGGCAGATACGCAGTATTTT. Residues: CASSSPQREEADTQYF.